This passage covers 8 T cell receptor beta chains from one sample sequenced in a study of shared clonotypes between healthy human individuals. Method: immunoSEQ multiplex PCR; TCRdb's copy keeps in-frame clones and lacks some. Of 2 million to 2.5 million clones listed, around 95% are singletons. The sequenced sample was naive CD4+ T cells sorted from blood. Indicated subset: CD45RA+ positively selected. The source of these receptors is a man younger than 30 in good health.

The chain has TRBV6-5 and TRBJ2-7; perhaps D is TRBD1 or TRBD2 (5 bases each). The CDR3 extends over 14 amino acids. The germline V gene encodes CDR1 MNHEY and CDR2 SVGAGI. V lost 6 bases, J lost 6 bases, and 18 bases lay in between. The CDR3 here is CASSRGLEVFEQYF. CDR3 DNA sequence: TGTGCCAGCAGCCGGGGCCTCGAGGTATTCGAGCAGTACTTC.

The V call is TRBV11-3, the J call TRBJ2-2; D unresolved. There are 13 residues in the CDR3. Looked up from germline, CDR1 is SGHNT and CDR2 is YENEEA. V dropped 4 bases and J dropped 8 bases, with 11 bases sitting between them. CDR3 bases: TGTGCCAGCAGCTCTAACTGGGGAGGGGAGCTGTTTTTT. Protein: CASSSNWGGELFF.

The CDR3 here is CSVDSLAGGSLSTDTQYF. CDR3 in DNA: TGCAGCGTTGACTCCCTAGCGGGAGGATCCCTTAGCACAGATACGCAGTATTTT. The chain links TRBV29-1 to TRBJ2-3; 11 nucleotides agree with TRBD2. V shed 3 bases, J shed 0 bases, and the junction held 11 bases outside the gene matches. The V gene's germline CDR1 is SQVTM and CDR2 ANQGSEA. This CDR3 has 18 amino acids.

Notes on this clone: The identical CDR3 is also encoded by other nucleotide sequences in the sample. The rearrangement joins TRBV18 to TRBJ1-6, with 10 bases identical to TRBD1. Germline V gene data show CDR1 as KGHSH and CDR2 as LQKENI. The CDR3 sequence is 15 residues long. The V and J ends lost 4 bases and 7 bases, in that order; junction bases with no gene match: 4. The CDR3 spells CASSLPGQGNSPLHF. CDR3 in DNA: TGTGCCAGCTCACTTCCGGGACAGGGGAATTCACCCCTCCACTTT.

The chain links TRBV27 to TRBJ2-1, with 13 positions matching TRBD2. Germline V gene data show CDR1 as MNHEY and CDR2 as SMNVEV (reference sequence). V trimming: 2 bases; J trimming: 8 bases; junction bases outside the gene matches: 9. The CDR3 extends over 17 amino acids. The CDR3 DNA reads TGTGCCAGCAGTTTAAGGACTAGCGGGAGATGGGGTCATGAGCAGTTCTTC. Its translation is CASSLRTSGRWGHEQFF.

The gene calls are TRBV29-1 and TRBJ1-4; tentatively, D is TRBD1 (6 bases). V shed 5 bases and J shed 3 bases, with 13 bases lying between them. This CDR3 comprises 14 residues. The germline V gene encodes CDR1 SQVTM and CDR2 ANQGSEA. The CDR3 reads CSVTRQASNEKLFF. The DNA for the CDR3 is TGCAGCGTTACGCGACAGGCGTCTAATGAAAAACTGTTTTTT.

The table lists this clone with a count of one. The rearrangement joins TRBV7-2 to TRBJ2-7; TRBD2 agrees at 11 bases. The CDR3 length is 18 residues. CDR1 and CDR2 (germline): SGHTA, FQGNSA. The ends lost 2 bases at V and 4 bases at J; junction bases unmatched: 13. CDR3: CASSLYGTGTSGLYEQYF. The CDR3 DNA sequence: TGTGCCAGCAGCTTATACGGTACGGGGACTAGCGGTTTGTACGAGCAGTACTTC.

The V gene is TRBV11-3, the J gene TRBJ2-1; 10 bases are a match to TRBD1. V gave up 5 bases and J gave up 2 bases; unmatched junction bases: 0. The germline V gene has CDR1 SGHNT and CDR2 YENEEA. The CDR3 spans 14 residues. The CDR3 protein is CASSGTGAYNEQFF. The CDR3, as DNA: TGTGCCAGCAGCGGGACAGGGGCCTACAATGAGCAGTTCTTC.